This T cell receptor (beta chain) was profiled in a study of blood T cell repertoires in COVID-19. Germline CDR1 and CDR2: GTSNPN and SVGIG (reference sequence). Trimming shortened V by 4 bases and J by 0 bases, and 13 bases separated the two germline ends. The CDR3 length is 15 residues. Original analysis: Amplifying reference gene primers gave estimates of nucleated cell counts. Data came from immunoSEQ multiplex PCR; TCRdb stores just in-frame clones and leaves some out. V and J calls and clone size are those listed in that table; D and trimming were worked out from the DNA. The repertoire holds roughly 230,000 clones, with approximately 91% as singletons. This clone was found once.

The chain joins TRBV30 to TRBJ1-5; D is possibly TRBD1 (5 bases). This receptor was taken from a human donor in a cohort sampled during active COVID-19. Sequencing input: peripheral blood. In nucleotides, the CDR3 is TGTGCCTGGACAGCGACAGATTATAGCAATCAGCCCCAGCATTTT. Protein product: CAWTATDYSNQPQHF.